The clone carrying this T cell receptor (beta chain) has a count of ten or more. Its antigen remains unidentified. RNA transcripts gave rise to amplified TCR beta CDR3 regions. Initially, a first-round RT-PCR of the TCR CDR3 employed the HTBI primer set. Each CDR3 protein gets one entry after TCRdb re-called the multiplex PCR reads with MiXCR. This sample carries hundreds of thousands of distinct CDR3 sequences, about 24% of them seen once, and the ten largest clones take 35% to 40%. This entry is derived from a study of T cells in Graves' hyperthyroidism and ophthalmopathy. About the research overall: Upon initial diagnosis and before any treatment, peripheral blood was collected.

A Clinical Activity Score of at least 3, a NOSPECS grade of at least 4 and a duration under 3 months were recorded in the ophthalmopathy patients. Each 10 ml fresh peripheral blood draw supplied the PBMCs. General observations from the study: Expanded thyroid clonotypes (above 0.001) were mostly also found in blood.

Sample: blood. The source of this sequence is a woman between 40 and 55 years old with Graves' ophthalmopathy.

The CDR3 DNA reads as TGTGCCAGCGGGATCTCACAAGAGACCCAGTACTTC. Its translation: CASGISQETQYF. The chain joins TRBV27 to TRBJ2-5; no clear D gene. The ends were cut back, 8 bases at V and 2 bases at J, with 9 bases in the middle. This CDR3 contains 12 residues. Germline V gene lookup returns CDR1 MNHEY and CDR2 SMNVEV (reference sequence).